The 15 T cell receptor beta chains below were found in one sample sequenced in a study of PD-L1 blockade in urothelial cancer. Assay used: immunoSEQ multiplex PCR; TCRdb lists only in-frame clones, some missing. Among more than 45,000 clones listed, around 85% were seen once. Sequencing used PBMCs, obtained around atezolizumab (anti-PD-L1) treatment. The receptor set was obtained from a man aged 55 to 69 with urothelial cancer.

The sample holds one count of this clone. The rearrangement links TRBV6-1 to TRBJ1-3; possible D gene TRBD1, 5 bases. Deletions cut 0 bases from V and 2 bases from J, with 11 bases between. Germline assignment: CDR1 MNHNS and CDR2 SASEGT. There are 16 residues in the CDR3. CDR3 protein: CASSEAGGLTGNTIYF. The CDR3 nucleotides are TGTGCCAGCAGTGAAGCCGGGGGTCTTACTGGAAACACCATATATTTT.

The rearrangement uses TRBV7-2 and TRBJ2-3, with 7 bases lining up with TRBD1. The CDR3 loop spans 16 amino acids. J was trimmed by 6 bases and V by 6 bases; bases with no gene match: 15. Looked up from germline, CDR1 is SGHTA and CDR2 is FQGNSA. CDR3: CASSLYLTGAVDTQYF. CDR3 coding DNA: TGTGCCAGCAGTTTATACCTAACAGGGGCGGTGGATACGCAGTATTTT.

The chain combines TRBV6-5 with TRBJ2-1, with 7 bases aligning to TRBD1. Germline CDR1 is MNHEY and CDR2 is SVGAGI. Losses at the gene ends were 0 bases for V and 4 bases for J; bases not matched to a gene: 3. There are 15 residues in the CDR3. CDR3 residues: CASSYSGGPYNEQFF. CDR3 nucleotide sequence: TGTGCCAGCAGTTACTCAGGGGGCCCGTACAATGAGCAGTTCTTC.

CDR3 amino acids: CASSPLMQGQLLNIQYF. The CDR3 DNA sequence: TGTGCCAGCTCACCACTCATGCAGGGACAGCTTTTGAACATTCAGTACTTC. The chain combines TRBV18 with TRBJ2-4, with 7 nucleotides matching TRBD1. V shed 1 base, J shed 7 bases, and the junction held 13 bases outside the gene matches. The CDR3 totals 17 residues. The germline V gene has CDR1 KGHSH and CDR2 LQKENI.

The chain recombines TRBV29-1 with TRBJ2-3, with TRBD2 identical over 11 bases. The CDR3 consists of 16 residues. Germline CDR1 and CDR2: SQVTM and ANQGSEA. Trimming at V came to 7 bases and at J to 5 bases, leaving 14 bases not matched to a gene. CDR3 residues: CSAHIRLAGLGDTQYF. Written as DNA, the CDR3 is TGCAGCGCCCACATTAGACTAGCGGGGTTAGGAGATACGCAGTATTTT.

V and J are TRBV11-3 and TRBJ2-6; no clear D gene. The germline V gene has CDR1 SGHNT and CDR2 YENEEA. CDR3 length equals 14 residues. The V end was cut by 3 bases, the J end by 4 bases, with 7 bases between. As DNA, the CDR3 is TGTGCCAGCAGCTTCGTCCAGGGGGCCAACGTCCTGACTTTC. It translates to CASSFVQGANVLTF.

This clone was found once. The rearrangement joins TRBV10-3 to TRBJ1-6; TRBD1 matches at 10 bases. Looked up from germline, CDR1 is ENHRY and CDR2 is SYGVKD. The CDR3 covers 15 residues. After removal of 3 bases from V and 10 bases from J, the junction contained 6 bases not matched to a gene. CDR3 amino acids: CAISEGSGQGSPLHF. The CDR3 nucleotides are TGTGCCATCAGTGAAGGTTCGGGACAGGGGTCACCCCTCCACTTT.

The chain carries TRBV27 and TRBJ2-7; 7 nucleotides align to TRBD1. CDR1 and CDR2 from the germline V gene are MNHEY and SMNVEV (reference sequence). The CDR3 loop spans 14 amino acids. V lost 6 bases and J lost 3; bases outside the gene matches: 8. This CDR3 reads CASSPWDSLYEQYF. The CDR3, as DNA: TGTGCCAGCAGCCCCTGGGACAGCCTCTACGAGCAGTACTTC.

The chain uses TRBV27 and TRBJ2-1, with a weak D call TRBD2 (6 bases). V was trimmed by 5 bases and J by 1 base, leaving 18 bases between them. Germline V gene lookup returns CDR1 MNHEY and CDR2 SMNVEV (reference sequence). This CDR3 has 17 residues. The CDR3 loop reads CASSPLQRVGSYNEQFF. In nucleotides, the CDR3 is TGTGCCAGCAGTCCCCTGCAGCGGGTGGGTTCCTACAATGAGCAGTTCTTC.

As DNA, the CDR3 is TGTGCCAGTAGTAGGGCGCGACACAATGAGCAGTTCTTC. It yields the protein CASSRARHNEQFF. The genes are TRBV19 and TRBJ2-1; D call uncertain. V shed 4 bases and J shed 5 bases, with 9 bases lying between them. CDR1 is LNHDA and CDR2 is SQIVND in the germline V gene (reference sequence). This CDR3 is 13 amino acids long.

The chain combines TRBV18 with TRBJ1-1; unclear D gene. CDR3 length equals 13 residues. Germline CDR1 is KGHSH and CDR2 is LQKENI. The germline V and J ends were trimmed by 2 bases and 3 bases, with 7 bases remaining between them. Here the CDR3 reads CASSPSLDTEAFF. The CDR3 nucleotides are TGTGCCAGCTCACCAAGTCTAGACACTGAAGCTTTCTTT.

The chain employs TRBV30 and TRBJ2-5; 7 nucleotides agree with TRBD2. This CDR3 is 13 amino acids long. V lost 3 bases and J lost 1; bases outside the gene matches: 2. Germline loops: CDR1 GTSNPN, CDR2 SVGIG (reference sequence). CDR3 DNA: TGTGCCTGGAGCCGGGGGGTCCAAGAGACCCAGTACTTC. This translates into CAWSRGVQETQYF.

The J gene is TRBJ1-1, the V gene TRBV10-3; the match to TRBD1 covers 7 bases. The ends lost 6 bases at V and 6 bases at J; junction bases unmatched: 10. The CDR3 has 14 amino acids. Germline-derived CDR1 and CDR2 are ENHRY and SYGVKD. Here the CDR3 DNA reads TGTGCCATCAGCGCCGGACAGGAAAACGCTGAAGCTTTCTTT. Encoded protein: CAISAGQENAEAFF.

V usage is TRBV19 and J usage is TRBJ2-5; maybe TRBD1 (5 bases). CDR1 and CDR2 (germline): LNHDA, SQIVND (reference sequence). The CDR3 spans 13 residues. Trimming took 6 bases from V and 4 from J, leaving 12 bases between them. The CDR3: CASSINQGETQYF. The CDR3 DNA reads TGTGCCAGTAGCATCAACCAGGGAGAGACCCAGTACTTC.

The genes are TRBV18 and TRBJ2-3; D remains unclear. CDR1 is KGHSH and CDR2 is LQKENI in the germline V gene. Trimming removed 6 bases at V and 6 bases at J, with 10 bases between. The CDR3 has 12 residues. The CDR3, as DNA: TGTGCCAGCTCCCCTTCCGGGGATACGCAGTATTTT. Encoded protein: CASSPSGDTQYF.